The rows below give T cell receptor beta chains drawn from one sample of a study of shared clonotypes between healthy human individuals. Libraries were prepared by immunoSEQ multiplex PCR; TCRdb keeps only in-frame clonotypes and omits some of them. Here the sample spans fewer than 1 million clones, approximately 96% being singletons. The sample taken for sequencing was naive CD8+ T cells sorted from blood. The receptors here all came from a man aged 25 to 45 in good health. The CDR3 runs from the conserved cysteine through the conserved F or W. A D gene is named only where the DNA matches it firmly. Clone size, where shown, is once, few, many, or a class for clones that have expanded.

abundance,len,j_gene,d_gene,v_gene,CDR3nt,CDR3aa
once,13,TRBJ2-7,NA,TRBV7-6,TGTGCCAGCAGCTTAAGCGAAGCATACGAGCAGTACTTC,CASSLSEAYEQYF
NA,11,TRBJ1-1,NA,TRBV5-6,TGTGCCAGCAGCTGGGGCCATGAAGCTTTCTTT,CASSWGHEAFF
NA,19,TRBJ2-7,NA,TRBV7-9,TGTGCCAGCAGCTTAAGACAGGGGGCGTCCCTAGCGGGAGTCTACGAGCAGTACTTC,CASSLRQGASLAGVYEQYF
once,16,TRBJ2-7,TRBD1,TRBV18,TGTGCCAGCTCACCAGTTCGACAGGGGGTCTCCTACGAGCAGTACTTC,CASSPVRQGVSYEQYF
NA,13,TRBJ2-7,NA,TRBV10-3,TGTGCCATCAGTGAAGGCACTTCCTACGAGCAGTACTTC,CAISEGTSYEQYF
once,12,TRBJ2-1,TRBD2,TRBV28,TGTGCCAGCCGCGGGGGTTACAATGAGCAGTTCTTC,CASRGGYNEQFF
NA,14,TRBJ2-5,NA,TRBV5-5,TGTGCCAGCAGCTTGGCAGAAGCCCAAGAGACCCAGTACTTC,CASSLAEAQETQYF
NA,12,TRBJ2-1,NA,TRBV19,TGTGCCAGTAGTATCGGTTACAATGAGCAGTTCTTC,CASSIGYNEQFF
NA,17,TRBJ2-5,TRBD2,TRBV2,TGTGCCAGCAGTGTATCCCTACTGACTAGCGGGAGACAGACCCAGTACTTC,CASSVSLLTSGRQTQYF
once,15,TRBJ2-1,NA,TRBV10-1,TGCGCCAGCAGTGAAAGGGCTAGCGACAACAATGAGCAGTTCTTC,CASSERASDNNEQFF
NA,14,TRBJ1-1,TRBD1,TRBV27,TGTGCCAGCGACAGGGGGCGGACGAACACTGAAGCTTTCTTT,CASDRGRTNTEAFF
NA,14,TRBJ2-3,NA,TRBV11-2,TGTGCCAGCAGCTTCGGCCTTGGGGAGGATACGCAGTATTTT,CASSFGLGEDTQYF
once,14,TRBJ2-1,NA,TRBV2,TGTGCCAGCGGGAGTAGCGTAAGTTACAATGAGCAGTTCTTC,CASGSSVSYNEQFF
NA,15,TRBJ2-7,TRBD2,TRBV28,TGTGCCAGCAGTTTTAGCGGGAGTATCTCCTACGAGCAGTACTTC,CASSFSGSISYEQYF
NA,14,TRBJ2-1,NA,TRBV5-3,TGTGCCAGAAGCCACAGGTTAGGATACAATGAGCAGTTCTTC,CARSHRLGYNEQFF
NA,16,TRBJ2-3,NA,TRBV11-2,TGTGCCAGCAGCTCTAAGGGTAGCGAGGATACAGATACGCAGTATTTT,CASSSKGSEDTDTQYF
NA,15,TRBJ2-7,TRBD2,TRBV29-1,TGCAGCGTTGTTCTAGCGGGAGCCCACTCCTACGAGCAGTACTTC,CSVVLAGAHSYEQYF
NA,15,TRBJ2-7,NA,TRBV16,TGTGCCAGCAGCCAATCGCTAACAGCTACCTACGAGCAGTACTTC,CASSQSLTATYEQYF
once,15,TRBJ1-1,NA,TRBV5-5,TGTGCCAGCAGCCAAAGACCGTCCGGGAACACTGAAGCTTTCTTT,CASSQRPSGNTEAFF
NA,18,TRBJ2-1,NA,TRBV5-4,TGTGCCAGCAGCACCTGGACCGGCCTCACGGGACGCTACAATGAGCAGTTCTTC,CASSTWTGLTGRYNEQFF